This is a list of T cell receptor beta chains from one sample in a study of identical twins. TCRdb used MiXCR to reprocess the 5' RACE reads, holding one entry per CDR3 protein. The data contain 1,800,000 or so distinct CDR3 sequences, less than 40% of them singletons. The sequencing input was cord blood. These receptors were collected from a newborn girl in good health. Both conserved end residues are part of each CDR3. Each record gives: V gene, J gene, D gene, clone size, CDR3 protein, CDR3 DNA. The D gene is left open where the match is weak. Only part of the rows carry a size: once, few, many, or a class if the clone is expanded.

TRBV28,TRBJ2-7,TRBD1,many,CASSSGQGTYEQYF,TGTGCCAGCAGTTCGGGACAGGGCACATACGAGCAGTACTTC
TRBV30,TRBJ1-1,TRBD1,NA,CAWNPVNRGSTEAFF,TGTGCCTGGAACCCCGTTAACAGGGGTAGCACTGAAGCTTTCTTT
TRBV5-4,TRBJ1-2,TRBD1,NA,CASSLEPSRGFYGYTF,TGTGCCAGCAGCTTGGAGCCCTCCAGGGGGTTTTATGGCTACACCTTC
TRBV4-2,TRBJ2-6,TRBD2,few,CASSQKTLAGAGANVLTF,TGTGCCAGCAGCCAAAAGACACTAGCGGGAGCTGGGGCCAACGTCCTGACTTTC
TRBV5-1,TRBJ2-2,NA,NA,CASSLEGGLSGELFF,TGCGCCAGCAGCTTAGAGGGAGGCCTTTCCGGGGAGCTGTTTTTT
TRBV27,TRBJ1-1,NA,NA,CASSRTEWNTEAFF,TGTGCCAGCAGTCGGACGGAATGGAACACTGAAGCTTTCTTT
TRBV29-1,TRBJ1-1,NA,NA,CSGQGWGNTEAFF,TGCAGCGGGCAGGGCTGGGGGAACACTGAAGCTTTCTTT
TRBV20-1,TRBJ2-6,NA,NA,CSAQGSGDSCTF,TGCAGTGCCCAGGGTTCGGGGGACTCTTGCACTTTC
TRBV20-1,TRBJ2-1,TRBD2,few,CSASYSGGAYNEQFF,TGCAGTGCTAGTTATAGCGGGGGGGCCTACAATGAGCAGTTCTTC
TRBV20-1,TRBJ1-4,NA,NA,CSARIENEKLFF,TGCAGTGCTAGGATCGAGAATGAAAAACTGTTTTTT
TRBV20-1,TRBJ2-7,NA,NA,CSASSGPSHEQYF,TGCAGTGCTAGTTCAGGGCCTTCCCACGAGCAGTACTTC
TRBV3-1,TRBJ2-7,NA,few,CASSRLPFGYEQYF,TGTGCCAGCAGCCGTCTCCCTTTTGGGTACGAGCAGTACTTC
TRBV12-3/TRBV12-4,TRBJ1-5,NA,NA,CASSLRPGPQHF,TGTGCCAGCAGTTTAAGGCCTGGGCCCCAGCATTTT
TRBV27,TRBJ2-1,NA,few,CASSTPTKSSYNEQFF,TGTGCCAGCAGTACCCCAACTAAGAGCTCCTACAATGAGCAGTTCTTC
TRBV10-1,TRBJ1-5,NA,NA,CASSEDNNQPQHF,TGCGCCAGCAGTGAGGACAACAATCAGCCCCAGCATTTT
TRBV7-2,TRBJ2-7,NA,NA,CASSLKGTGYNEQYF,TGTGCCAGCAGCTTAAAAGGGACCGGCTACAATGAGCAGTACTTC
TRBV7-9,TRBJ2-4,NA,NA,CASSKVLSGIQYF,TGTGCCAGCAGCAAAGTACTTTCTGGCATTCAGTACTTC
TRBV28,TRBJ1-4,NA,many,CASSLPLTNEKLFF,TGTGCCAGCAGTCTCCCCTTAACTAATGAAAAACTGTTTTTT
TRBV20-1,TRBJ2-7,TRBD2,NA,CSASRRGAYNEQYF,TGCAGTGCTAGTCGGCGGGGGGCCTACAATGAGCAGTACTTC
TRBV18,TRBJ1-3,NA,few,CASSPISGEISGNTIYF,TGTGCCAGCTCACCAATCTCGGGGGAGATCTCTGGAAACACCATATATTTT
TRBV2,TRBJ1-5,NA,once,CASSAPYFPDSNQPQHF,TGTGCCAGCAGTGCCCCTTATTTCCCTGATAGCAATCAGCCCCAGCATTTT
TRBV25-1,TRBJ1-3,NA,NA,CASSELGTNTIYF,TGTGCCAGCAGTGAATTAGGGACCAACACCATATATTTT
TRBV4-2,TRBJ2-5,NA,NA,CASSQDLRGVQETQYF,TGTGCCAGCAGCCAAGATCTAAGGGGGGTCCAAGAGACCCAGTACTTC
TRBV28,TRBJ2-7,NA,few,CASSLWARSYEQYF,TGTGCCAGCAGTTTATGGGCCAGATCCTACGAGCAGTACTTC
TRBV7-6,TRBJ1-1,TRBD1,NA,CASSLAGGIRTEAFF,TGTGCCAGCAGCTTGGCAGGGGGAATTCGAACTGAAGCTTTCTTT
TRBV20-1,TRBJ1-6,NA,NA,CSARYGGIDSPLHF,TGCAGTGCTAGATACGGGGGTATCGATTCACCCCTCCACTTT
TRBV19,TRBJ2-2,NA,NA,CASSIGGINTGELFF,TGTGCCAGTAGTATTGGCGGGATAAACACCGGGGAGCTGTTTTTT
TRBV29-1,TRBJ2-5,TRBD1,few,CSVRGQGWYEQYF,TGCAGCGTTAGGGGACAGGGGTGGTATGAGCAGTACTTC
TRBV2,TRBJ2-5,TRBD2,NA,CASSTPTSGWYNEQYF,TGTGCCAGCAGTACCCCGACTAGCGGGTGGTACAATGAGCAGTACTTC
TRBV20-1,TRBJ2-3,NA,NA,CSESSTDTQYF,TGCAGTGAGTCTAGCACAGATACGCAGTATTTT
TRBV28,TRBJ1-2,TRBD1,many,CASSLSTGPNYGYTF,TGTGCCAGCAGTTTATCGACAGGGCCAAACTATGGCTACACCTTC
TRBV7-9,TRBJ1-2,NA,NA,CASKVQGRGGYTF,TGTGCCAGCAAGGTTCAAGGCAGGGGCGGCTACACCTTC
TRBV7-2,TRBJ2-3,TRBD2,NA,CASSLDTLAGASDTQYF,TGTGCCAGCAGCTTAGATACGCTAGCGGGGGCCTCAGATACGCAGTATTTT
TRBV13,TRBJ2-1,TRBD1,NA,CASSSAGTGYNEQFF,TGTGCCAGCAGCTCGGCCGGGACAGGGTACAATGAGCAGTTCTTC
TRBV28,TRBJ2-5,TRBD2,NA,CDSSFPGLAGGLEETQYF,TGTGACAGCAGTTTCCCGGGACTAGCGGGAGGGCTTGAAGAGACCCAGTACTTC
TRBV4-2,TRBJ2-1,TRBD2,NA,CASSQLSERDSNEQFF,TGTGCCAGCAGCCAACTCTCGGAGCGGGACTCCAATGAGCAGTTCTTC
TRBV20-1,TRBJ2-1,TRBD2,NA,CSARDGLAGHNEQFF,TGCAGTGCTAGAGATGGACTAGCGGGGCACAATGAGCAGTTCTTC
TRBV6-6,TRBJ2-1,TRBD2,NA,CASRVGLEGNEQFF,TGTGCCAGCAGGGTGGGACTAGAGGGCAATGAGCAGTTCTTC
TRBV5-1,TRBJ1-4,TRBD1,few,CASSLLPIPTDRGREKLFF,TGCGCCAGCAGCTTGTTACCAATCCCTACAGACAGGGGACGAGAAAAACTGTTTTTT
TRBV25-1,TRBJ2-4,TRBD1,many,CASSPTGGAKNIQYF,TGTGCCAGCAGTCCGACAGGGGGAGCCAAAAACATTCAGTACTTC
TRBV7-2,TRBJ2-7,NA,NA,CASSLVGGASYEQYF,TGTGCCAGCAGCTTAGTGGGGGGGGCCTCCTACGAGCAGTACTTC
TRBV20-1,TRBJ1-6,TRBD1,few,CSARVQGYSPLHF,TGCAGTGCTAGAGTACAGGGGTACTCACCCCTCCACTTT
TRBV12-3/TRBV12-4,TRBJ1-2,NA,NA,CASSFQGEYGYTF,TGTGCCAGCAGTTTTCAAGGGGAGTATGGCTACACCTTC
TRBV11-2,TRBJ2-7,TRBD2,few,CASSLGDYRRYEQYF,TGTGCCAGCAGCTTAGGGGACTACCGCCGTTACGAGCAGTACTTC
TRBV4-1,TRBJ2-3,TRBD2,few,CASSPQRGRTDTQYF,TGCGCCAGCAGCCCGCAGCGGGGGCGCACAGATACGCAGTATTTT
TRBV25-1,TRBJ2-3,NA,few,CASSEAALGGSTDTQYF,TGTGCCAGCAGTGAGGCCGCACTGGGAGGTAGCACAGATACGCAGTATTTT
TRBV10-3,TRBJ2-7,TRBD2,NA,CAIKTSGSSYNEQYF,TGTGCCATCAAGACTAGCGGGAGCTCCTACAATGAGCAGTACTTC
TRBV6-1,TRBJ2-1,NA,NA,CASSENWGNEQFF,TGTGCCAGCAGCGAAAACTGGGGGAATGAGCAGTTCTTC
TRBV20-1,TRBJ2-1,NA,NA,CSALRGDSYNEQFF,TGCAGTGCCCTTCGCGGGGATTCCTACAATGAGCAGTTCTTC
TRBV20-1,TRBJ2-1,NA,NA,CSAKRRSSYNEQFF,TGCAGTGCTAAGCGGAGAAGCTCCTACAATGAGCAGTTCTTC
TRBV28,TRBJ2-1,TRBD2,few,CATQTSGRRYEQFF,TGTGCCACCCAGACTAGCGGGAGGCGGTATGAGCAGTTCTTC
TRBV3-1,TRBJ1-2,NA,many,CASSQVYRRTNYGYTF,TGTGCCAGCAGCCAAGTTTACAGGCGGACAAACTATGGCTACACCTTC
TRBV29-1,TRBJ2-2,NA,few,CSVEVGTGELFF,TGCAGCGTTGAAGTGGGCACCGGGGAGCTGTTTTTT
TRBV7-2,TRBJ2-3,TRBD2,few,CASSPNHLAGGSTDTQYF,TGTGCCAGCAGCCCCAATCACCTAGCGGGGGGAAGCACAGATACGCAGTATTTT